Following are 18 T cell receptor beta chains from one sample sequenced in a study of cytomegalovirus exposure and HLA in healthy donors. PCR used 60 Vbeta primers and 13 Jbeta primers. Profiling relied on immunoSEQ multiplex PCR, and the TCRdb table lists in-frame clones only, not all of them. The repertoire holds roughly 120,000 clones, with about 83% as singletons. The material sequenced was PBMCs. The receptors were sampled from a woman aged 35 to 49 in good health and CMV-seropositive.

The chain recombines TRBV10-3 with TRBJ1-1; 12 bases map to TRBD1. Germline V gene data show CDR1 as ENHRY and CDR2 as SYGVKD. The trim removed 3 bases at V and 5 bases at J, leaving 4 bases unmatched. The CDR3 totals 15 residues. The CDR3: CAISDRGQGATEAFF. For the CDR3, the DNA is TGTGCCATCAGTGACCGGGGACAGGGGGCGACTGAAGCTTTCTTT.

The CDR3: CASSYSSFSTIGEQYF. CDR3 nucleotide sequence: TGTGCCAGCAGTTACTCGAGTTTTAGTACCATCGGCGAGCAGTACTTC. This chain joins TRBV6-5 and TRBJ2-7; the D is unclear. Trimming removed 0 bases at V and 6 bases at J, with 18 bases between. The germline V gene has CDR1 MNHEY and CDR2 SVGAGI. The CDR3 extends over 16 amino acids.

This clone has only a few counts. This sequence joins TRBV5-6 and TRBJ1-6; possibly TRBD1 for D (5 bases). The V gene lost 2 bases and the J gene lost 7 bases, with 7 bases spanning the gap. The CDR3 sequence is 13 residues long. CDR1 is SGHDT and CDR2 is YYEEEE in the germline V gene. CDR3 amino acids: CASSFGGNSPLHF. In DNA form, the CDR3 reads TGTGCCAGCAGCTTCGGGGGGAATTCACCCCTCCACTTT.

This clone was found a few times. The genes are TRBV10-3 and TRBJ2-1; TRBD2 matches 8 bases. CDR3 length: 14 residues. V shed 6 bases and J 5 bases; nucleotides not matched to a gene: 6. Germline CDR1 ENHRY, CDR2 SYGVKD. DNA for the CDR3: TGTGCCATCAGGGGAGCGGGAGCAGACAATGAGCAGTTCTTC. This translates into CAIRGAGADNEQFF.

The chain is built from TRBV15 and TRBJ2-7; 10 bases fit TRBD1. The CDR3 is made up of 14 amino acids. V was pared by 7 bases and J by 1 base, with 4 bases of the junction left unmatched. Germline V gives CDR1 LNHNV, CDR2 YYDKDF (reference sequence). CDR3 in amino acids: CATTWDRGSYEQYF. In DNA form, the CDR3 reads TGTGCCACCACCTGGGACAGGGGTTCCTACGAGCAGTACTTC.

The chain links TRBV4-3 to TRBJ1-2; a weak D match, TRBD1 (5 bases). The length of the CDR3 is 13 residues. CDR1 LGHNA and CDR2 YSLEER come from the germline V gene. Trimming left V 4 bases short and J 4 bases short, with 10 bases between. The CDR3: CASSPQGGYGYTF. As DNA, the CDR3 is TGCGCCAGCAGCCCCCAGGGAGGCTATGGCTACACCTTC.

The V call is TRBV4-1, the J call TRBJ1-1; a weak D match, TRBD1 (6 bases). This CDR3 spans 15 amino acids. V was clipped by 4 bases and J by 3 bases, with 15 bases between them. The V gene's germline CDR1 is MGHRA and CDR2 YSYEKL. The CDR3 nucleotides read TGCGCCAGCAGCCGGGGGCCATCTGGGGACACTGAAGCTTTCTTT. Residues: CASSRGPSGDTEAFF.

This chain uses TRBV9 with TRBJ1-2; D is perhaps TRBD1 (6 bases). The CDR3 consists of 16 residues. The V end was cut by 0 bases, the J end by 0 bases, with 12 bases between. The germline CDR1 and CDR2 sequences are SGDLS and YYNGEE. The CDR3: CASSVATSGANYGYTF. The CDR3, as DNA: TGTGCCAGCAGCGTAGCTACGTCAGGGGCTAACTATGGCTACACCTTC.

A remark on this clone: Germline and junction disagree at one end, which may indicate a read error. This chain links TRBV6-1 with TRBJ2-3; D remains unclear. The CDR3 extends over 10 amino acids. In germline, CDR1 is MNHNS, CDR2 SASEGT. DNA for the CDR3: TGTGCCAGCTTCACATATACGCAGTATTTT. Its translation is CASFTYTQYF.

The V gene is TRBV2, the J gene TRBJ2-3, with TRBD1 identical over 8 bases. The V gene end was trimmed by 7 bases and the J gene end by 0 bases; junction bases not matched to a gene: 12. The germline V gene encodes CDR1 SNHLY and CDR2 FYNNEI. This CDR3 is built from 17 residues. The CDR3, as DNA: TGTGCCAGCAAGCTAGGTCGGACAGGGCGAAGCACAGATACGCAGTATTTT. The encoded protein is CASKLGRTGRSTDTQYF.

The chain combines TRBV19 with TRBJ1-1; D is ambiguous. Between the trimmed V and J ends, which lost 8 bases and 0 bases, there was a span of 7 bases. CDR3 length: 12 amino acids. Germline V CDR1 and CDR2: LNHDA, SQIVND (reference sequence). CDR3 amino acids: CASSQVNTEAFF. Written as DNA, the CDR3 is TGTGCCAGTTCTCAGGTGAACACTGAAGCTTTCTTT.

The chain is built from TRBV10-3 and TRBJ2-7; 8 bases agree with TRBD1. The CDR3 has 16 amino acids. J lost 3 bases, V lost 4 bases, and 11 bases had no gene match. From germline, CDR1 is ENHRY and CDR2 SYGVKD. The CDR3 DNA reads TGTGCCATCAGTGGCCCTCTGACAGGGGAGGTCTACGAGCAGTACTTC. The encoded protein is CAISGPLTGEVYEQYF.

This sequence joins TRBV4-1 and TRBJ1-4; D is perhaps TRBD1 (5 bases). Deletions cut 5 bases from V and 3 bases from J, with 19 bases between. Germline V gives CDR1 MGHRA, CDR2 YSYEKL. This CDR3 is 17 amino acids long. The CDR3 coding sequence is TGCGCCAGCAGCGATGGGGCCTCCTATCTGCCTAATGAAAAACTGTTTTTT. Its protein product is CASSDGASYLPNEKLFF.

The DNA for the CDR3 is TGTGCCAGCAGTACCCCCGGCACGACAGGGCGTTGGGAAAAACTGTTTTTT. Protein: CASSTPGTTGRWEKLFF. The rearrangement joins TRBV27 to TRBJ1-4; 7 nucleotides line up with TRBD1. The CDR3 totals 17 residues. V lost 5 bases to trimming and J lost 8 bases; unmatched junction nucleotides: 17. CDR1 is MNHEY and CDR2 is SMNVEV in the germline V gene (reference sequence).

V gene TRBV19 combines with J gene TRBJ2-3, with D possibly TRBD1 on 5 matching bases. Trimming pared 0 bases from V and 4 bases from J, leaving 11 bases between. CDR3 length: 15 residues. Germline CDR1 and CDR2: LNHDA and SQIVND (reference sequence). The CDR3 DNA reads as TGTGCCAGTAGTATAGATGTGGGGCCATCAGATACGCAGTATTTT. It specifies CASSIDVGPSDTQYF.

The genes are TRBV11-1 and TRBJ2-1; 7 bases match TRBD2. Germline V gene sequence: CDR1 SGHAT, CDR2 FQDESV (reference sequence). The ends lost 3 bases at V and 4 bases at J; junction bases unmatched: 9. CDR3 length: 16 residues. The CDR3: CASSLGLAELYNEQFF. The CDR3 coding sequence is TGTGCCAGCAGCTTGGGCCTAGCGGAGCTTTACAATGAGCAGTTCTTC.

CDR3 nucleotide sequence: TGTGCCAGCAGGATACTAGCGGGAGGCCTACGGGAGCAGTACTTC. It is translated as CASRILAGGLREQYF. The V gene is TRBV27, the J gene TRBJ2-7; 12 bases match TRBD2. Losses at the gene ends were 6 bases for V and 7 bases for J; bases not matched to a gene: 10. The CDR3 has 15 residues. Germline CDR1 and CDR2: MNHEY and SMNVEV (reference sequence).

CDR3: CASSPRSVDGGAANEKLFF. The CDR3 coding sequence is TGTGCCAGCTCACCAAGATCGGTCGATGGGGGGGCAGCTAATGAAAAACTGTTTTTT. The J gene is TRBJ1-4, the V gene TRBV18, with TRBD1 as a possible D gene (6 bases). This CDR3 spans 19 amino acids. V gave up 2 bases and J gave up 3 bases, with 22 bases separating them. The germline CDR1 and CDR2 sequences are KGHSH and LQKENI. Full variable domain (rest looked up from reference TRBV18 and TRBJ1-4): NAGVMQNPRHLVRRRGQEARLRCSPMKGHSHVYWYRQLPEEGLKFMVYLQKENIIDESGMPKERFSAEFPKEGPSILRIQQVVRGDSAAYFCASSPRSVDGGAANEKLFFGSGTQLSVL.